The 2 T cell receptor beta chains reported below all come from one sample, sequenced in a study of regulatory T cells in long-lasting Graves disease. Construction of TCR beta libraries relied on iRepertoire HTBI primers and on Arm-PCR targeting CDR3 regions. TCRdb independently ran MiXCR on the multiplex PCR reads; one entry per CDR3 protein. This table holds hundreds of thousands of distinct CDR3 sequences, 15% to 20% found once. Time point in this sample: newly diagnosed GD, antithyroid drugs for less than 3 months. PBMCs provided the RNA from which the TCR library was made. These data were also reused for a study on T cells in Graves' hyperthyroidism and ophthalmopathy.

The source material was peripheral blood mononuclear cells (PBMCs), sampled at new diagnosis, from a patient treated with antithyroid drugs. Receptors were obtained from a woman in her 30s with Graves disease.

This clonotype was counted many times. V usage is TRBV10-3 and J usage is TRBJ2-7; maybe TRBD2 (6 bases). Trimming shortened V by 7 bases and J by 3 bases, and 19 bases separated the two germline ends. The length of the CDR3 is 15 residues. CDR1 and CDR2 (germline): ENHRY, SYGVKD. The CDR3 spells CAIKDGSGYYYEQYF. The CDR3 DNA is TGTGCCATCAAGGACGGGAGCGGGTACTACTACGAGCAGTACTTC.

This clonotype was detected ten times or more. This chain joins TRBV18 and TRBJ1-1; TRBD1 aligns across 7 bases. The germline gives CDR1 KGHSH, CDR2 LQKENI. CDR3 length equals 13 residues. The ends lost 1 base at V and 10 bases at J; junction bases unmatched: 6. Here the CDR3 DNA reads TGTGCCAGCTCACCACAGAGGGGGCCCGGAGCTTTCTTT. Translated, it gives CASSPQRGPGAFF.